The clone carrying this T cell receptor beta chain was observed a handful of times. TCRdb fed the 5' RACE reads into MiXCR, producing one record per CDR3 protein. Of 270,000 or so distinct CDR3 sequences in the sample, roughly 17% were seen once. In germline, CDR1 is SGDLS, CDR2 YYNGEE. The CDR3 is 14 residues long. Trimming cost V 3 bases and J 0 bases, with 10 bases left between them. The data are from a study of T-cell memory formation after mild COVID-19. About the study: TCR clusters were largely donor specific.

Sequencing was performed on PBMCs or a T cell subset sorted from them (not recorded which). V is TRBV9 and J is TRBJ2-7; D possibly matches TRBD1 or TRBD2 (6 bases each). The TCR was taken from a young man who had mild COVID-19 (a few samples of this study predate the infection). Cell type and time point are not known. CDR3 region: CASSEGGFSYEQYF. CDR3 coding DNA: TGTGCCAGCAGCGAGGGGGGCTTCTCCTACGAGCAGTACTTC.